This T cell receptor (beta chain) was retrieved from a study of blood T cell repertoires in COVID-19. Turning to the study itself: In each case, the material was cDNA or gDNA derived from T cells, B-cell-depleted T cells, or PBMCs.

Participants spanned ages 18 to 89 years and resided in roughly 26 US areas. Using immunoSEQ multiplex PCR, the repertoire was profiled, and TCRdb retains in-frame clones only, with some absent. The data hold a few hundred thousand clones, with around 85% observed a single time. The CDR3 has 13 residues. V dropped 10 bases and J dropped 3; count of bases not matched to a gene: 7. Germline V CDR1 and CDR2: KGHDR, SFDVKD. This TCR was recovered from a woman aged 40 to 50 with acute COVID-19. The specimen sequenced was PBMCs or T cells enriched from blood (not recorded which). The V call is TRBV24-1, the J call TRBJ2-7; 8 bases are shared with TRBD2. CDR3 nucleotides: TGTGCCACAAGCGTGAGCGGGAGCTACGAGCAGTACTTC. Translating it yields CATSVSGSYEQYF.